This T cell receptor (beta chain) was recovered during a study of blood T cell repertoires in COVID-19. Study details: The United States, Italy and Spain supplied acute and convalescent COVID-19 samples. Sources were T cells, B-cell-depleted T cells, or PBMCs; the material itself was cDNA or gDNA.

Original data processing: Estimation of nucleated cell counts relied on the amplification of reference gene primers. Here immunoSEQ multiplex PCR was the method, and the copy in TCRdb shows in-frame clones only, minus some. V, J and clone size are taken as reported in that table, and D and trimming were inferred from the DNA itself. The table shows some 130,000 clones, with approximately 84% occurring only once. To note about this clone: Additional DNA sequences in this sample encode the identical CDR3.

The specimen was peripheral blood. This receptor was identified in a human donor in a cohort sampled during active COVID-19.

CDR3 residues: CASSLGTSTDTQYF. The CDR3, as DNA: TGTGCCAGCAGCCTCGGGACTAGCACAGATACGCAGTATTTT. The gene calls are TRBV9 and TRBJ2-3; D possibly corresponds to TRBD2 (6 bases). The germline V and J ends were trimmed by 4 bases and 0 bases, with 9 bases remaining between them. The germline V gene has CDR1 SGDLS and CDR2 YYNGEE. This CDR3 has 14 residues.